This record looks at one T cell receptor (beta chain) sequence and its context. Unmatched junction bases numbered 5, after V lost 8 bases and J lost 4 bases. This CDR3 spans 14 amino acids. CDR1 and CDR2 from the germline V gene are SNHLY and FYNNEI. This sample was included in a study of blood T cell repertoires in COVID-19. Study information: From T cells, B-cell-depleted T cells, or PBMCs came the material, which was cDNA or gDNA.

Authors' data handling: Counts of nucleated cells, estimated from reference gene primer amplification, were obtained. Here immunoSEQ multiplex PCR was the method, and the copy in TCRdb shows in-frame clones only, minus some. V and J calls and clone size are as listed in that table; D and trimming were resolved from the DNA. The sample consists of around 40,000 clones, almost 85% of them appearing once. The source material was peripheral blood. J is TRBJ2-3 and V is TRBV2; 11 bases line up with TRBD2. This clonotype was sampled from a human donor in a cohort sampled during active COVID-19. CDR3 loop: CASSLAGESDTQYF. CDR3 sequence (DNA): TGTGCCAGCTCACTAGCGGGGGAATCAGATACGCAGTATTTT.